Shown below are 13 T cell receptor beta chains from a single sample sequenced in a study of T cell responses to AZD1222 COVID-19 vaccine. Sequencing was performed with immunoSEQ multiplex PCR; in TCRdb, only in-frame clones are kept and a portion is missing. The table has about 140,000 clones, under 95% seen once. The input for sequencing was peripheral blood, taken 28 days after the second dose of the MenACWY control vaccine. Receptors originate from an adult who received the MenACWY meningococcal vaccine as a control.

The chain couples TRBV6-5 to TRBJ1-1; possibly TRBD1 for D (5 bases). Germline V gene lookup returns CDR1 MNHEY and CDR2 SVGAGI. The CDR3 is 15 amino acids. Trimming took off 5 bases at V and 4 bases at J, with 17 bases between the two ends. In nucleotides, the CDR3 is TGTGCCAGCAGTCCCCCCGGGGGAGGGTTCACTGAAGCTTTCTTT. It yields the protein CASSPPGGGFTEAFF.

This clone was observed once. The chain uses TRBV11-2 and TRBJ1-1, with 7 bases fitting TRBD1. CDR1 and CDR2 (germline): SGHAT, FQNNGV. Trimming cost V 4 bases and J 1 base; bases outside gene matches: 6. The CDR3 has 15 amino acids. CDR3: CASSSPGQKNTEAFF. In nucleotides, the CDR3 is TGTGCCAGCAGCTCCCCGGGACAGAAGAACACTGAAGCTTTCTTT.

Worth noting for this clone: Its ends do not fully match the called genes, so a read error is possible. V and J are TRBV28 and TRBJ1-1; no firm D call. In germline, CDR1 is MDHEN, CDR2 SYDVKM. CDR3 length equals 11 residues. The CDR3 region is CASSALTGAFF. CDR3 DNA: TGTGCCAGCAGTGCCCTCACTGGAGCTTTCTTT.

This clone was picked up one time. J is TRBJ1-5 and V is TRBV19; 7 positions agree with TRBD1. This CDR3 spans 14 amino acids. V lost 3 bases, J lost 6 bases, and 5 bases stayed unmatched. Looked up from germline, CDR1 is LNHDA and CDR2 is SQIVND (reference sequence). In DNA, the CDR3 is TGTGCCAGTAGTATTGACAGGGTGGCTCAGCCCCAGCATTTT. Residues: CASSIDRVAQPQHF.

The V call is TRBV10-3, the J call TRBJ1-2; 12 nucleotides line up with TRBD1. CDR1 and CDR2 (germline): ENHRY, SYGVKD. The CDR3 runs 14 residues. V lost 6 bases to trimming and J lost 8 bases; unmatched junction nucleotides: 7. The CDR3 loop reads CAIRGDRGPRGYTF. CDR3 coding DNA: TGTGCCATCAGGGGGGACAGGGGGCCTCGGGGCTACACCTTC.

This clone showed up just once. J is TRBJ2-5 and V is TRBV5-1, with 7 bases fitting TRBD2. This CDR3 has 13 amino acids. CDR1 is SGHRS and CDR2 is YFSETQ in the germline V gene. The V and J ends lost 7 bases and 5 bases, in that order; junction bases with no gene match: 8. The CDR3 spells CASYARERETQYF. The DNA for the CDR3 is TGCGCCAGCTACGCGCGGGAGAGGGAGACCCAGTACTTC.

This clone appeared a single time. V and J are TRBV5-1 and TRBJ2-3, with D perhaps assigned TRBD1 or TRBD2 (5 bases each). This CDR3 region has 13 residues. Germline CDR1 reads SGHRS; CDR2 reads YFSETQ. V was cut by 2 bases and J by 2 bases, with 6 bases left in between. CDR3 nucleotides: TGCGCCAGCAGCTTCGGGGCCACAGATACGCAGTATTTT. Translation: CASSFGATDTQYF.

The V gene is TRBV12-1, the J gene TRBJ2-1; the DNA was not used to check the table's D call, TRBD2. TRBV12-1 is a known pseudogene. The CDR3 spans 16 residues. CDR3 sequence: CASSFVLAGSLNEQFF. CDR3 coding DNA: TGTGCCAGCAGCTTTGTGCTAGCGGGGTCTCTGAATGAGCAGTTCTTC.

The chain uses TRBV12-3 or TRBV12-4 and TRBJ2-3; D uncertain. The CDR3 sequence is 12 residues long. Trimming cost V 5 bases and J 6 bases, with 9 bases left between them. The CDR3 region has the DNA TGTGCCAGCAGTCTAAAAGCGGATACGCAGTATTTT. Translated: CASSLKADTQYF.

This clone occurred once. The chain joins TRBV19 to TRBJ1-5; D unresolved. The length of the CDR3 is 17 residues. V dropped 5 bases and J dropped 5 bases, with 22 bases sitting between them. Looked up from germline, CDR1 is LNHDA and CDR2 is SQIVND (reference sequence). The CDR3 region is CASSFKAFRQQDQPQHF. CDR3 nucleotides: TGTGCCAGTAGTTTTAAGGCCTTCCGGCAGCAGGATCAGCCCCAGCATTTT.

This clone was seen once. V is TRBV29-1 and J is TRBJ2-7, with D uncertain. The CDR3 contains 13 residues. Germline CDR1 SQVTM, CDR2 ANQGSEA. V was shortened by 5 bases and J by 1 base, with 12 bases between the two germline ends. The CDR3 sequence is CSVRWGWSYEQYF. The DNA for the CDR3 is TGCAGCGTTCGGTGGGGTTGGTCCTACGAGCAGTACTTC.

V and J are TRBV19 and TRBJ2-7; no definite D call. V lost 4 bases and J 2 bases, leaving 6 bases between the germline ends. The CDR3 contains 12 residues. Germline V gene sequence: CDR1 LNHDA, CDR2 SQIVND (reference sequence). CDR3 sequence reads: CASSSWPYEQYF. DNA for the CDR3: TGTGCCAGTAGTAGTTGGCCCTACGAGCAGTACTTC.

This clone counts as medium-sized (0.01 to 0.1%). The chain combines TRBV6-2 or TRBV6-3 with TRBJ2-7, with 8 positions matching TRBD1. Per the germline V gene, CDR1 is MNHEY and CDR2 is SVGEGT. This CDR3 has 14 amino acids. With V trimmed by 2 bases and J by 6 bases, 6 bases remained unmatched. In nucleotides, the CDR3 is TGTGCCAGCAGTTACGCAACAGGGGGAGGCGAGCAGTACTTC. Encoded protein: CASSYATGGGEQYF.